Detailed here is one T cell receptor beta chain. As yet, its antigen is unknown. The repertoire was sequenced with immunoSEQ multiplex PCR; TCRdb's copy has only in-frame clones and lacks some. Among 50,000 to 65,000 clones listed, 80% to 85% were seen once. The data were obtained in a study of vaccination effects on CD4 cells after COVID-19. In germline, CDR1 is LGHDT, CDR2 YNNKEL (reference sequence). CDR3 length: 16 residues. Between the trimmed V and J ends, which lost 4 bases and 4 bases, there was a span of 16 bases. Study-wide results and limits: Clones of infection and vaccine origin contracted markedly late after vaccination. In the study, convalescent patients were few, and early post-infection timepoints were absent.

Peptide-pool stimulation followed by sequencing identified expanded antigen-specific CD4+ clonotypes in the ViraFEST assay. Culturing for around 10 days preceded CD4+ T cell isolation. Cultivation was performed at a few million PBMC per well with approximately 9 IU/ml IL-2 and 10 ug/ml peptides added. Material: CD4+ T cells from PBMCs cultured with HCoV-229E spike peptides, obtained before COVID-19 vaccination. This TCR derives from a human donor who received a COVID-19 vaccine. The V and J genes are TRBV3-1 (or the pseudogene TRBV3-2) and TRBJ2-2, with D perhaps TRBD2 (5 bases). The CDR3 spells CASSPLEGWVTGELFF. The CDR3 DNA follows: TGTGCCAGCAGCCCCCTCGAGGGTTGGGTCACCGGGGAGCTGTTTTTT.